Here is one TCR beta chain with its context. The CDR3 runs 13 residues. Sequencing was performed with immunoSEQ multiplex PCR; in TCRdb, only in-frame clones are kept and a portion is missing. The table shows fewer than 100,000 clones, with around 97% occurring only once. The data are from a study of technical replicates of blood from several donors. The sequence was collected from a human donor in good health. This chain joins TRBV21-1 and TRBJ2-7; the table's D gene call, TRBD1, was not cross checked with the DNA. TRBV21-1 is a pseudogene segment. Input material: T cells isolated from PBMCs. For the CDR3, the DNA is TGTGCCAGCCCAAGGGGGCTATTCTACGAGCAGTACTTC. It is translated as CASPRGLFYEQYF.